Ten or more counts support the clone carrying this T cell receptor (beta chain). Its specificity is not known. The data were taken from a study of breast tumors, draining lymph nodes, adjacent tissues. One entry per CDR3 protein, called by TCRdb with MiXCR from the multiplex PCR reads. Among hundreds of thousands of distinct CDR3 sequences listed, 32% were seen once. The lymph nodes were axillary draining lymph nodes from breast cancer patients. Study-wide results and caveats: Data only fit, rather than demonstrated, lymph node origin of most tumor T cells. The data were judged consistent with most tumor T cells coming from lymph node and expanding in tumor. Luminal-like breast cancer showed significantly greater tumor-nontumor repertoire similarity than basal-like breast cancer did. Compared with lymph nodes, tumors were less diverse; compared with nontumor tissue, more.

With 1 base removed from V and 3 bases from J, the gap between germline ends came to 8 bases. CDR1 SGHTS and CDR2 YDEGEE come from the germline V gene. This CDR3 spans 13 amino acids. The chain employs TRBV5-8 and TRBJ2-7, with D tentatively TRBD1 (5 bases). The sample was axillary lymph node tissue. The TCR originated in a female donor with breast cancer. Some clones in this sample may be carry-over from other donors' samples. The CDR3 bases are TGTGCCAGCAGCTTGTTAAGGGGCTACGAGCAGTACTTC. Residues: CASSLLRGYEQYF.